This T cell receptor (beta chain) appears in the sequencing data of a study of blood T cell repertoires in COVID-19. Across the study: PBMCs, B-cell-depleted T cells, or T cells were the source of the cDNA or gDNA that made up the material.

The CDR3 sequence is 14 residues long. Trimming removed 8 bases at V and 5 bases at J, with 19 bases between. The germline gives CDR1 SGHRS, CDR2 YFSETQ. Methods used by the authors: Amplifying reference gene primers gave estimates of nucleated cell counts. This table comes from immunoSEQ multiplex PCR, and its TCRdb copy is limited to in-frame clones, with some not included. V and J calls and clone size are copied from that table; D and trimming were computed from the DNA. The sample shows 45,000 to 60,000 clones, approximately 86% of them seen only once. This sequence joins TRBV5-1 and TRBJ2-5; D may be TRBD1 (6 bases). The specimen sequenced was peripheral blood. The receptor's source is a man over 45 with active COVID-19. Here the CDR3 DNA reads TGCGCCAGTTCCTTACAGGGTTTCTCCGAGACCCAGTACTTC. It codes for CASSLQGFSETQYF.